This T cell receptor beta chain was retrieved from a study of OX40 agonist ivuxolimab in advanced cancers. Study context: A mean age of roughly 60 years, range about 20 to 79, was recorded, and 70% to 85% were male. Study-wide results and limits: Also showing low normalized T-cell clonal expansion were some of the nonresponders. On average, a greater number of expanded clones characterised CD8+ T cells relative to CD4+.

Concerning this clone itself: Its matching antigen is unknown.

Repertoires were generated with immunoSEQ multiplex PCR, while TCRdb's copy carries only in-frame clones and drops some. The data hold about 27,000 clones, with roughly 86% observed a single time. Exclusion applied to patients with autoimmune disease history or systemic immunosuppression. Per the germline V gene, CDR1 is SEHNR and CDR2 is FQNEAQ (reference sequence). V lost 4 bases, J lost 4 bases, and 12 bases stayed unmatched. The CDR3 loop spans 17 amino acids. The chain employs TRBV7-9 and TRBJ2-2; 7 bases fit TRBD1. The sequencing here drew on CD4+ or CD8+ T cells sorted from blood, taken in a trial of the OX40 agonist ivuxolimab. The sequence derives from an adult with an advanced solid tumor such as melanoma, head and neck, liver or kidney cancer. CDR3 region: CASSSTTRDRVTGELFF. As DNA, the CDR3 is TGTGCCAGCAGCTCAACGACAAGAGACAGGGTCACCGGGGAGCTGTTTTTT.